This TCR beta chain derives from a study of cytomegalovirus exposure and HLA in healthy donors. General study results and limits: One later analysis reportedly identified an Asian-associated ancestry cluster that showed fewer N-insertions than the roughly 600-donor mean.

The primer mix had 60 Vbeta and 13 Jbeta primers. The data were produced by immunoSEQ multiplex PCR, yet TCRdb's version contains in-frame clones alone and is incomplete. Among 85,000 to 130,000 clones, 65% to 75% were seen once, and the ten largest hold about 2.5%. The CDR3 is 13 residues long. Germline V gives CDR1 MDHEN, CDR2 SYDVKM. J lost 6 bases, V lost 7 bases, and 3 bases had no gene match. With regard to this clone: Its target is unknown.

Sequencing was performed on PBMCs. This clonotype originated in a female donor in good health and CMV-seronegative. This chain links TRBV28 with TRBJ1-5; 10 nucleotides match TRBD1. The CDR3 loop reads CASNRDRGQPQHF. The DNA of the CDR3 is TGTGCCAGCAACCGGGACAGGGGTCAGCCCCAGCATTTT.